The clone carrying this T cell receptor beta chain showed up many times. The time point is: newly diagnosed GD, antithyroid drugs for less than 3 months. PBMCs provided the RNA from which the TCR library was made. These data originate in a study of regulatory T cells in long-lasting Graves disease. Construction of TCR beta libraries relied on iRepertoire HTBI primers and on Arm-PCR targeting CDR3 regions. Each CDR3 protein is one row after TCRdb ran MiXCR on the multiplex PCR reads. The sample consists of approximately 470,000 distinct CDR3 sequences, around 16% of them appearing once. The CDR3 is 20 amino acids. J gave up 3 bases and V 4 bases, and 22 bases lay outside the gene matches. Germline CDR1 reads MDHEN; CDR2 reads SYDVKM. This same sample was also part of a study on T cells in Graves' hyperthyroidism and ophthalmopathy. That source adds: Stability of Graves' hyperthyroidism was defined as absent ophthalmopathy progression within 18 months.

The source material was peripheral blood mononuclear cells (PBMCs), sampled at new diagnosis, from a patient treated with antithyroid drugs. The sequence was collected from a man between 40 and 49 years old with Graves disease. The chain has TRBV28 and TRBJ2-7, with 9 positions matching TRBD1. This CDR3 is CASSSVGDRELRVVGYEQYF. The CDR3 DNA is TGTGCCAGCAGTTCAGTAGGGGACAGGGAACTTCGGGTGGTTGGCTACGAGCAGTACTTC.